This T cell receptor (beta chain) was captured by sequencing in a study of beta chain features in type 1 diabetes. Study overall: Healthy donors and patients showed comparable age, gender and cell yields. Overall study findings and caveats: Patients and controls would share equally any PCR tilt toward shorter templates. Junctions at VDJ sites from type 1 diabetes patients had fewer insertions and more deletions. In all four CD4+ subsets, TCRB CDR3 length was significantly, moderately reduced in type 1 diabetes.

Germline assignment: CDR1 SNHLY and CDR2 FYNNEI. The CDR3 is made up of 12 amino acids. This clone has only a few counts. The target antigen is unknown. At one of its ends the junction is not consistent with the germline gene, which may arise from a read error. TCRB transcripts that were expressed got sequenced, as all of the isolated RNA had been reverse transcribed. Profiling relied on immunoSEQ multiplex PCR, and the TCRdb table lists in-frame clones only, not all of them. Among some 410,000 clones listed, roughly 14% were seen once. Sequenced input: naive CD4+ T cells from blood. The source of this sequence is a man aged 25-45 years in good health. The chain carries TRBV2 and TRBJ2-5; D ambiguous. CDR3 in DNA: TGTGCCAGCAGGGAAGTCTCGAAGACCCAGTACTTC. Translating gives CASREVSKTQYF.